The 24 T cell receptor beta chains below were found in one sample sequenced in a study of radiotherapy plus CTLA-4 blockade in lung cancer. Profiled with immunoSEQ multiplex PCR; TCRdb holds only in-frame clones, not every one. The sample holds tens of thousands of clones, approximately 76% seen once. This specimen was peripheral blood, taken from a patient treated with radiotherapy plus ipilimumab. The receptors stem from a human donor with non-small cell lung cancer who had stable disease on radiotherapy plus ipilimumab.

The chain employs TRBV6-5 and TRBJ1-6, with no clear D. The ends were cut back, 6 bases at V and 6 bases at J, with 6 bases in the middle. The CDR3 totals 12 residues. Germline CDR1 is MNHEY and CDR2 is SVGAGI. The CDR3 region is CASSPLNSPLHF. CDR3 nucleotide sequence: TGTGCCAGCAGCCCCCTTAATTCACCCCTCCACTTT.

V is TRBV27 and J is TRBJ2-2; D remains unclear. V was trimmed by 3 bases and J by 1 base, leaving 6 bases between them. The CDR3 has 14 residues. Germline CDR1 and CDR2: MNHEY and SMNVEV (reference sequence). In DNA, the CDR3 is TGTGCCAGCAGTTTCGTAGGGAACACCGGGGAGCTGTTTTTT. This sequence encodes CASSFVGNTGELFF.

This clone was counted between two and nine times. This chain links TRBV18 with TRBJ2-2, with TRBD2 matching over 11 bases. CDR1 is KGHSH and CDR2 is LQKENI in the germline V gene. The trim removed 0 bases at V and 7 bases at J, leaving 7 bases unmatched. CDR3 length: 17 amino acids. The CDR3 DNA is TGTGCCAGCTCACCACCCCTAGCGGGGGGTCTAAGCGGGGAGCTGTTTTTT. As protein: CASSPPLAGGLSGELFF.

The chain recombines TRBV30 with TRBJ1-5, with D possibly TRBD1 on 5 matching bases. The CDR3 is 15 amino acids. Germline CDR1 and CDR2: GTSNPN and SVGIG (reference sequence). Trimming removed 3 bases at V and 6 bases at J, with 18 bases between. CDR3 region: CAWSLRQGAGQPQHF. CDR3 DNA sequence: TGTGCCTGGAGCTTAAGGCAGGGTGCAGGTCAGCCCCAGCATTTT.

This rearrangement joins TRBV7-3 to TRBJ2-2; the D is unclear. CDR3 length: 14 residues. Germline V gene sequence: CDR1 SGHTA, CDR2 FQGTGA. The V and J ends lost 1 base and 6 bases respectively, with 9 bases between them. The CDR3 nucleotides are TGTGCCAGCAGCTTAAAGGTGTTCGCCGGGGAGCTGTTTTTT. Amino acid sequence: CASSLKVFAGELFF.

The chain uses TRBV2 and TRBJ1-5; 11 nucleotides match TRBD1. V shed 6 bases and J 1 base; nucleotides not matched to a gene: 5. Germline CDR1 reads SNHLY; CDR2 reads FYNNEI. The CDR3 is 16 residues long. The CDR3 reads CASSSDRGPSNQPQHF. CDR3 in DNA: TGTGCCAGCAGCTCGGACAGGGGGCCAAGCAATCAGCCCCAGCATTTT.

This clone was detected only a few times. Here the CDR3 DNA reads TGTGCCAGCACCCGATCTTTCGGGACAGCGCTAGCCAAAAACATTCAGTACTTC. Translated: CASTRSFGTALAKNIQYF. The rearrangement uses TRBV2 and TRBJ2-4; 7 bases match TRBD1. This CDR3 comprises 18 residues. CDR1 SNHLY and CDR2 FYNNEI come from the germline V gene. With V trimmed by 7 bases and J by 0 bases, 15 bases remained unmatched.

The chain joins TRBV28 to TRBJ1-5; TRBD1 agrees at 9 bases. This CDR3 contains 15 residues. The J segment lost 5 bases and the V segment lost 6 bases, leaving 8 bases of the junction unmatched. CDR1 MDHEN and CDR2 SYDVKM come from the germline V gene. The CDR3: CASRRPGQGYQPQHF. The CDR3 DNA follows: TGTGCCAGCAGGCGTCCGGGACAGGGCTATCAGCCCCAGCATTTT.

The table lists this clone with a few counts. The chain is built from TRBV6-5 and TRBJ1-2; 7 bases are shared with TRBD1. This CDR3 comprises 13 residues. Germline lookup yields CDR1 MNHEY and CDR2 SVGAGI. J gave up 5 bases and V 0 bases, and 0 bases lay outside the gene matches. DNA for the CDR3: TGTGCCAGCAGTTACTCGGGACAGTATGGCTACACCTTC. It yields the protein CASSYSGQYGYTF.

V is TRBV6-5 and J is TRBJ2-1; 13 nucleotides line up with TRBD2. V shed 6 bases, J shed 10 bases, and the junction held 6 bases outside the gene matches. The CDR3 loop spans 14 amino acids. CDR1 and CDR2 (germline): MNHEY, SVGAGI. The CDR3 DNA sequence: TGTGCCAGCAGGACTAGCGGGGGGTTAAAAGAGCAGTTCTTC. This sequence encodes CASRTSGGLKEQFF.

The chain combines TRBV6-5 with TRBJ1-2; maybe TRBD1 (5 bases). Germline CDR1 MNHEY, CDR2 SVGAGI. V dropped 3 bases and J dropped 5 bases, with 16 bases sitting between them. This CDR3 has 15 amino acids. The CDR3 sequence: CASSYYRDGGYGYTF. The CDR3, as DNA: TGTGCCAGCAGTTATTACAGAGACGGGGGGTATGGCTACACCTTC.

The CDR3 nucleotides are TGTGCCAGCAGCTTTGCGCACCCAGTCTATGGCTACACCTTC. This codes for CASSFAHPVYGYTF. The chain links TRBV12-1 to TRBJ1-2; the DNA was not compared with TRBD1, the D call given in the table. TRBV12-1 represents a pseudogene. This CDR3 is 14 amino acids long.

The chain links TRBV2 to TRBJ2-2, with a possible D match to TRBD1 (5 bases). Deletions cut 6 bases from V and 6 bases from J, with 23 bases between. The CDR3 has 17 residues. CDR1 and CDR2 from the germline V gene are SNHLY and FYNNEI. CDR3 nucleotides: TGTGCCAGCAGCACCCGGCAGGGCGAAGGCGTCGCCGGGGAGCTGTTTTTT. As protein: CASSTRQGEGVAGELFF.

J is TRBJ2-7 and V is TRBV6-1; TRBD1 agrees at 8 bases. The CDR3 totals 14 residues. Germline V gene lookup returns CDR1 MNHNS and CDR2 SASEGT. V shed 2 bases and J 6 bases; nucleotides not matched to a gene: 6. The DNA for the CDR3 is TGTGCCAGCAGTGAACAGGACAGGGCCTCCGAGCAGTACGTC. Amino acids: CASSEQDRASEQYV.

The chain couples TRBV2 to TRBJ2-1, with TRBD2 identical over 14 bases. V lost 4 bases, J lost 9 bases, and 5 bases stayed unmatched. This CDR3 spans 15 amino acids. From germline, CDR1 is SNHLY and CDR2 FYNNEI. The CDR3 nucleotides are TGTGCCAGCAGTGTGACTAGCGGGGGGGGAAGTGAGCAGTTCTTC. Encoded protein: CASSVTSGGGSEQFF.

V gene TRBV27 combines with J gene TRBJ2-1; D is unclear. The CDR3 spans 15 residues. Deletions cut 3 bases from V and 0 bases from J, with 9 bases between. CDR1 and CDR2 (germline): MNHEY, SMNVEV (reference sequence). CDR3 DNA sequence: TGTGCCAGCAGTTTTACGAGGAGCTCCTACAATGAGCAGTTCTTC. It translates to CASSFTRSSYNEQFF.

The chain links TRBV5-1 to TRBJ2-5, with 8 bases matching TRBD1. This CDR3 contains 16 residues. Germline CDR1 SGHRS, CDR2 YFSETQ. With V trimmed by 4 bases and J by 5 bases, 13 bases remained unmatched. The CDR3 DNA reads as TGCGCCAGCAGCCCCCAGCCCCCAGGGGGCGGGGAGACCCAGTACTTC. Protein sequence: CASSPQPPGGGETQYF. Looking up the rest from reference TRBV5-1 and TRBJ2-5 gives the full variable domain: KAGVTQTPRYLIKTRGQQVTLSCSPISGHRSVSWYQQTPGQGLQFLFEYFSETQRNKGNFPGRFSGRQFSNSRSEMNVSTLELGDSALYLCASSPQPPGGGETQYFGPGTRLLVL.

The rearrangement uses TRBV25-1 and TRBJ2-7, with TRBD1 as a possible D gene (6 bases). The CDR3 covers 10 residues. Looked up from germline, CDR1 is MGHDK and CDR2 is SYGVNS. CDR3 residues: CASSDSDRTV. The CDR3 nucleotides are TGTGCCAGCAGTGACTCGGACAGAACGGTC.

The chain couples TRBV9 to TRBJ2-1, with D unclear. Germline assignment: CDR1 SGDLS and CDR2 YYNGEE. V was shortened by 3 bases and J by 9 bases, with 13 bases between the two germline ends. The CDR3 contains 13 residues. CDR3 DNA sequence: TGTGCCAGCAGCGGTAACGGCGTGCGTGAGCAGTTCTTC. Its translation is CASSGNGVREQFF.

The gene calls are TRBV5-1 and TRBJ2-3; D is unclear. Germline V gene sequence: CDR1 SGHRS, CDR2 YFSETQ. The V gene lost 0 bases and the J gene lost 2 bases, with 10 bases spanning the gap. The CDR3 covers 15 residues. The CDR3 loop is CASSLGGLYTDTQYF. Written as DNA, the CDR3 is TGCGCCAGCAGCTTGGGGGGTCTTTACACAGATACGCAGTATTTT.

The rearrangement joins TRBV5-4 to TRBJ1-2; 7 positions agree with TRBD1. V shed 4 bases and J 5 bases; nucleotides not matched to a gene: 11. The CDR3 is made up of 15 amino acids. From germline, CDR1 is SGHNT and CDR2 YYREEE (reference sequence). The DNA of the CDR3 is TGTGCCAGCAGCCCCGCAACCAGGGGGGAATATGGCTACACCTTC. It specifies CASSPATRGEYGYTF.

The V call is TRBV6-5, the J call TRBJ1-2, with D maybe TRBD1 (5 bases). Per germline, CDR1 MNHEY and CDR2 SVGAGI. The CDR3 sequence is 14 residues long. V lost 6 bases and J lost 3, with 14 bases in between. CDR3 amino acids: CASSGDSRDYGYTF. The CDR3 DNA follows: TGTGCCAGCAGCGGAGACAGCCGGGACTATGGCTACACCTTC.

CDR3 nucleotides: TGTGCCAGCAGTCATCCGAATTACGAGCAGTACTTC. Translation gives CASSHPNYEQYF. This chain joins TRBV11-2 and TRBJ2-7; D gene unclear. V was trimmed by 6 bases and J by 4 bases, leaving 10 bases between them. Germline-derived CDR1 and CDR2 are SGHAT and FQNNGV. There are 12 residues in the CDR3.

This chain connects TRBV6-1 to TRBJ1-1; D not certain. The CDR3 sequence is 14 residues long. V was trimmed by 6 bases and J by 1 base, leaving 12 bases between them. Germline CDR1 and CDR2: MNHNS and SASEGT. CDR3 loop: CASSSNFQNTEAFF. The CDR3 DNA follows: TGTGCCAGCAGCTCGAATTTTCAGAACACTGAAGCTTTCTTT.